This entry lists 21 T cell receptor beta chains sequenced from one sample in a study of T cell responses to AZD1222 COVID-19 vaccine. TCRdb's copy holds only in-frame clones and misses some; the assay was immunoSEQ multiplex PCR. The sample has about 110,000 clones, around 89% seen once. Specimen: peripheral blood, collected on day 0 of AZD1222 vaccination. The source is an adult in good health.

The chain uses TRBV19 and TRBJ1-1; tentative D call: TRBD1 (5 bases). The CDR3 totals 17 residues. Germline values: CDR1 LNHDA, CDR2 SQIVND (reference sequence). Trimming pared 5 bases from V and 0 bases from J, leaving 19 bases between. For the CDR3, the DNA is TGTGCCAGTAGTCTCCAGGGAATCGGGAGGGTGAACACTGAAGCTTTCTTT. This translates into CASSLQGIGRVNTEAFF. The variable domain in full, with the rest retrieved from reference TRBV19 and TRBJ1-1, is DGGITQSPKYLFRKEGQNVTLSCEQNLNHDAMYWYRQDPGQGLRLIYYSQIVNDFQKGDIAEGYSVSREKKESFPLTVTSAQKNPTAFYLCASSLQGIGRVNTEAFFGQGTRLTVV.

The V call is TRBV14, the J call TRBJ2-2, with D unresolved. Germline CDR1 is SGHDN and CDR2 is FVKESK. The CDR3 runs 17 residues. V lost 0 bases and J lost 5, with 16 bases in between. Here the CDR3 reads CASSQEARLVGTGELFF. CDR3 in DNA: TGTGCCAGCAGCCAAGAAGCTAGGCTTGTGGGGACCGGGGAGCTGTTTTTT.

The V gene is TRBV24-1, the J gene TRBJ1-5; D remains ambiguous. Germline loops: CDR1 KGHDR, CDR2 SFDVKD. This CDR3 has 14 amino acids. Trimming removed 5 bases at V and 0 bases at J, with 7 bases between. The CDR3 loop is CATSASDSNQPQHF. CDR3 nucleotide sequence: TGTGCCACCAGTGCGTCAGATAGCAATCAGCCCCAGCATTTT.

The CDR3 nucleotides read TGCAGCGTTGAAGACGGGCCATGGAATACTGAAGCTTTCTTT. It encodes CSVEDGPWNTEAFF. The chain couples TRBV29-1 to TRBJ1-1; D unresolved. CDR3 length: 14 residues. Germline values: CDR1 SQVTM, CDR2 ANQGSEA. Trimming took off 0 bases at V and 5 bases at J, with 13 bases between the two ends. The variable domain in full, completed from reference TRBV29-1 and TRBJ1-1, reads SAVISQKPSRDICQRGTSLTIQCQVDSQVTMMFWYRQQPGQSLTLIATANQGSEATYESGFVIDKFPISRPNLTFSTLTVSNMSPEDSSIYLCSVEDGPWNTEAFFGQGTRLTVV.

A note on this clone: At the DNA level, this CDR3 is encoded by other sequences in the same sample as well. V is TRBV27 and J is TRBJ2-7, with D possibly matching TRBD1 (5 bases). In germline, CDR1 is MNHEY, CDR2 SMNVEV (reference sequence). The CDR3 sequence is 14 residues long. V was cut by 2 bases and J by 1 base, with 9 bases left in between. CDR3 coding DNA: TGTGCCAGCAGTTTAAGCCAGGGATCCTACGAGCAGTACTTC. Its protein is CASSLSQGSYEQYF.

The V gene is TRBV3-1 (or the pseudogene TRBV3-2), the J gene TRBJ2-3, with D uncertain. The germline V gene has CDR1 LGHDT and CDR2 YNNKEL (reference sequence). This CDR3 region has 14 residues. Between the trimmed V and J ends, which lost 2 bases and 2 bases, there was a span of 8 bases. CDR3 nucleotides: TGTGCCAGCAGCCAACGGACCGACACAGATACGCAGTATTTT. This codes for CASSQRTDTDTQYF.

CDR3: CASSQDWTGTGELFF. The CDR3, as DNA: TGTGCCAGCAGCCAAGACTGGACGGGGACCGGGGAGCTGTTTTTT. The chain uses TRBV3-1 (or the pseudogene TRBV3-2) and TRBJ2-2; D perhaps matches TRBD2 (5 bases). V lost 0 bases, J lost 5 bases, and 10 bases lay in between. This CDR3 spans 15 amino acids. Germline V CDR1 and CDR2: LGHDT, YNNKEL (reference sequence).

This chain uses TRBV9 with TRBJ1-3; D may be TRBD1 (5 bases). CDR3 length equals 15 residues. The germline V gene encodes CDR1 SGDLS and CDR2 YYNGEE. V was clipped by 0 bases and J by 3 bases, with 10 bases between them. CDR3 region: CASSVARGDGNTIYF. The CDR3 DNA reads TGTGCCAGCAGCGTAGCTCGGGGGGATGGAAACACCATATATTTT.

This clone was seen only once. The genes are TRBV2 and TRBJ1-1; D gene uncertain. V was cut by 9 bases and J by 3 bases, with 11 bases left in between. The CDR3 has 12 amino acids. Germline assignment: CDR1 SNHLY and CDR2 FYNNEI. CDR3 region: CASHRLYTEAFF. DNA of the CDR3: TGTGCCAGTCATCGGCTGTACACTGAAGCTTTCTTT. Full variable domain (rest looked up from reference TRBV2 and TRBJ1-1): EPEVTQTPSHQVTQMGQEVILRCVPISNHLYFYWYRQILGQKVEFLVSFYNNEISEKSEIFDDQFSVERPDGSNFTLKIRSTKLEDSAMYFCASHRLYTEAFFGQGTRLTVV.

The CDR3 nucleotides are TGTGCCAGCAGCTTTCGGTGGGAAGGGGTCGGTCAGCCCCAGCATTTT. Amino acids: CASSFRWEGVGQPQHF. V and J are TRBV7-8 and TRBJ1-5, with D tentatively TRBD1 (5 bases). Deletions cut 3 bases from V and 6 bases from J, with 18 bases between. This CDR3 has 16 amino acids. Germline lookup yields CDR1 SGHVS and CDR2 FQNEAQ.

The chain couples TRBV11-2 to TRBJ2-5, with D perhaps TRBD2 (6 bases). This CDR3 spans 13 amino acids. Trimming removed 5 bases from V and 5 bases from J, with 12 bases in between. In germline, CDR1 is SGHAT, CDR2 FQNNGV. The CDR3 here is CASSPGLGETQYF. The DNA of the CDR3 is TGTGCCAGCAGCCCGGGACTGGGGGAGACCCAGTACTTC.

The J gene is TRBJ2-7, the V gene TRBV19, with D uncertain. The germline gives CDR1 LNHDA, CDR2 SQIVND (reference sequence). The V gene lost 9 bases and the J gene lost 4 bases, with 10 bases spanning the gap. CDR3 size: 11 residues. The CDR3 loop is CASGDGYEQYF. The CDR3 nucleotides read TGTGCCAGCGGAGACGGATACGAGCAGTACTTC. The full variable domain, in which reference TRBV19 and TRBJ2-7 provide the parts outside the CDR3, is DGGITQSPKYLFRKEGQNVTLSCEQNLNHDAMYWYRQDPGQGLRLIYYSQIVNDFQKGDIAEGYSVSREKKESFPLTVTSAQKNPTAFYLCASGDGYEQYFGPGTRLTVT.

This chain connects TRBV15 to TRBJ1-6; D possibly corresponds to TRBD1 (5 bases). V lost 0 bases and J lost 10, with 13 bases in between. The germline V gene encodes CDR1 LNHNV and CDR2 YYDKDF (reference sequence). There are 15 residues in the CDR3. CDR3 amino acids: CATSRDRTPDSPLHF. CDR3 bases: TGTGCCACCAGCAGAGATCGGACACCTGACTCACCCCTCCACTTT.

This chain connects TRBV10-3 to TRBJ1-2; maybe TRBD1 (5 bases). V lost 10 bases to trimming and J lost 8 bases, with 20 bases between them. Germline V lookup: CDR1 ENHRY, CDR2 SYGVKD. CDR3 length: 13 residues. The CDR3 loop is CATGVQNSQGYTF. CDR3 bases: TGTGCCACGGGGGTACAGAACTCACAAGGCTACACCTTC.

The CDR3 nucleotides read TGTGCCAGCAGTCTCAGGACAGGGAGGAGTCCCGGGGAGCTGTTTTTT. Protein product: CASSLRTGRSPGELFF. This chain links TRBV5-4 with TRBJ2-2, with 8 bases aligning to TRBD1. Germline CDR1 is SGHNT and CDR2 is YYREEE (reference sequence). The length of the CDR3 is 16 residues. The J segment lost 6 bases and the V segment lost 5 bases, leaving 12 bases of the junction unmatched.

This sequence joins TRBV5-6 and TRBJ1-4; D ambiguous. This CDR3 contains 14 residues. The germline V gene has CDR1 SGHDT and CDR2 YYEEEE. Deletions cut 4 bases from V and 7 bases from J, with 14 bases between. The CDR3 nucleotides are TGTGCCAGCAGCACCGGGAGGGAGGGTGAAAAACTGTTTTTT. Translating it yields CASSTGREGEKLFF.

The chain links TRBV4-2 to TRBJ2-3; D might be TRBD2 (6 bases). Trimming shortened V by 4 bases and J by 5 bases, and 16 bases separated the two germline ends. This CDR3 region has 15 residues. CDR1 LGHNA and CDR2 YNFKEQ come from the germline V gene. CDR3 sequence: CASSPRASAGDTQYF. For the CDR3, the DNA is TGTGCCAGCAGCCCCCGGGCTAGCGCGGGAGATACGCAGTATTTT.

This clone was detected a few times. The chain employs TRBV5-1 and TRBJ2-7, with unresolved D. V was shortened by 0 bases and J by 2 bases, with 12 bases between the two germline ends. Germline V gene data show CDR1 as SGHRS and CDR2 as YFSETQ. CDR3 length equals 15 residues. Here the CDR3 reads CASSLAPDLPYEQYF. The DNA for the CDR3 is TGCGCCAGCAGCTTGGCCCCCGACTTACCCTACGAGCAGTACTTC. The entire variable domain, with the rest obtained from reference TRBV5-1 and TRBJ2-7, is as follows: KAGVTQTPRYLIKTRGQQVTLSCSPISGHRSVSWYQQTPGQGLQFLFEYFSETQRNKGNFPGRFSGRQFSNSRSEMNVSTLELGDSALYLCASSLAPDLPYEQYFGPGTRLTVT.

The rearrangement uses TRBV29-1 and TRBJ2-3; D unclear. The CDR3 is made up of 11 amino acids. The germline gives CDR1 SQVTM, CDR2 ANQGSEA. The V end lost 5 bases, the J end lost 5 bases, and 8 bases lay between the germline ends. CDR3 in DNA: TGCAGCGTTCTTATTATAGATACGCAGTATTTT. Translated: CSVLIIDTQYF.

The V and J genes are TRBV30 and TRBJ1-5; D not resolved. The CDR3 is 14 amino acids. V lost 2 bases and J lost 9, with 17 bases in between. The germline V gene encodes CDR1 GTSNPN and CDR2 SVGIG (reference sequence). The CDR3 DNA reads TGTGCCTGGAGTCCTCTGGACCCCTCGGGGCCCCAGCATTTT. It is translated as CAWSPLDPSGPQHF.

This clone has a handful of counts. V gene TRBV5-1 combines with J gene TRBJ1-3, with a possible D match to TRBD1 (6 bases). The CDR3 sequence is 15 residues long. The germline gives CDR1 SGHRS, CDR2 YFSETQ. Trimming removed 4 bases from V and 0 bases from J, with 11 bases in between. CDR3 nucleotide sequence: TGCGCCAGCAGCGTCGGACAGAACTCTGGAAACACCATATATTTT. It codes for CASSVGQNSGNTIYF.